What follows are 32 T cell receptor beta chains derived from one specimen sequenced in a study of T cell repertoires in cytomegalovirus infection. These receptors' antigens are unknown. TCRdb redid the calling of the reads with MiXCR, one entry per CDR3 protein. The table includes about a million distinct CDR3 sequences, 25% to 40% detected once. The sequencing used cultured CD8+ T cells from PBMCs, collected from culture after CMV antigen stimulation. The receptors stem from a human donor in good health (CMV status not recorded). Some clones in this sample may be carry-over from other donors' samples.

This chain uses TRBV6-6 with TRBJ1-5, with 7 nucleotides matching TRBD1. J lost 4 bases, V lost 6 bases, and 9 bases had no gene match. Looked up from germline, CDR1 is MNHNY and CDR2 is SVGAGI (reference sequence). The CDR3 runs to 15 residues. CDR3 in amino acids: CASRPDRARNQPQHF. CDR3 DNA sequence: TGTGCCAGCAGACCTGACAGGGCCCGAAATCAGCCCCAGCATTTT.

This clonotype appeared a few times. The chain's CDR3 is CASSFLGAAENIQYF. The CDR3 DNA reads as TGTGCCAGCAGTTTTTTGGGAGCTGCGGAAAACATTCAGTACTTC. The gene calls are TRBV28 and TRBJ2-4, with D perhaps TRBD2 (5 bases). The CDR3 loop spans 15 amino acids. V lost 3 bases to trimming and J lost 5 bases, with 14 bases between them. The V gene's germline CDR1 is MDHEN and CDR2 SYDVKM.

This chain connects TRBV4-1 to TRBJ1-2; D may be TRBD1 (5 bases). Between the trimmed V and J ends, which lost 2 bases and 10 bases, there was a span of 14 bases. CDR3 length: 13 residues. Germline loops: CDR1 MGHRA, CDR2 YSYEKL. The CDR3 bases are TGCGCCAGCAGCCAAACCAGGGATACTGACTACACCTTC. It yields the protein CASSQTRDTDYTF.

This sequence joins TRBV9 and TRBJ2-1; 10 bases agree with TRBD2. CDR3 length: 14 residues. CDR1 is SGDLS and CDR2 is YYNGEE in the germline V gene. The V and J ends lost 6 bases and 7 bases, in that order; junction bases with no gene match: 7. The CDR3 loop reads CASNPSGGGNEQFF. The CDR3 nucleotides are TGTGCCAGCAACCCTAGCGGGGGCGGGAATGAGCAGTTCTTC.

The chain combines TRBV27 with TRBJ2-3; 7 bases fit TRBD2. Trimming cost V 2 bases and J 4 bases; bases outside gene matches: 6. The germline V gene encodes CDR1 MNHEY and CDR2 SMNVEV (reference sequence). The CDR3 totals 15 residues. The CDR3 sequence: CASSLKAGRADTQYF. The CDR3 DNA sequence: TGTGCCAGCAGTTTAAAAGCGGGGCGGGCAGATACGCAGTATTTT.

The rearrangement joins TRBV27 to TRBJ2-1, with D perhaps TRBD1 (5 bases). In germline, CDR1 is MNHEY, CDR2 SMNVEV (reference sequence). V was trimmed by 5 bases and J by 2 bases, leaving 13 bases between them. The length of the CDR3 is 15 residues. The CDR3 DNA reads as TGTGCCAGCAGTCCGCATCAGGGCACCTACAATGAGCAGTTCTTC. Its translation is CASSPHQGTYNEQFF.

This clonotype is a singleton in its sample. V and J are TRBV7-2 and TRBJ2-3, with TRBD2 identical over 11 bases. CDR1 is SGHTA, CDR2 FQGNSA, per germline. The V gene end was trimmed by 7 bases and the J gene end by 4 bases; junction bases not matched to a gene: 10. The CDR3 sequence is 16 residues long. As DNA, the CDR3 is TGTGCCAGCACTAGACTAGCGGGGAGCGACGCAGATACGCAGTATTTT. Translated, it gives CASTRLAGSDADTQYF.

The genes are TRBV6-2 or TRBV6-3 and TRBJ1-2, with TRBD1 identical over 9 bases. V gave up 5 bases and J gave up 4 bases; unmatched junction bases: 11. Looked up from germline, CDR1 is MNHEY and CDR2 is SVGEGT. CDR3 size: 16 residues. The CDR3 DNA follows: TGTGCCAGCAGTCCACTCCGACAGGGGGTTACCTATGGCTACACCTTC. It specifies CASSPLRQGVTYGYTF.

V usage is TRBV27 and J usage is TRBJ2-7; 7 bases map to TRBD1. The junction had 8 bases not matched to a gene; V was cut back by 4 bases and J by 5 bases. The CDR3 runs to 14 residues. Looked up from germline, CDR1 is MNHEY and CDR2 is SMNVEV (reference sequence). The DNA for the CDR3 is TGTGCCAGCAGTTCTAACAGGGGTTTCGACGAGCAGTACGTC. Its translation: CASSSNRGFDEQYV.

The chain is built from TRBV7-9 and TRBJ1-6, with a weak D call TRBD1 (5 bases). V gave up 8 bases and J gave up 8 bases, with 22 bases separating them. This CDR3 contains 16 residues. Germline CDR1 reads SEHNR; CDR2 reads FQNEAQ (reference sequence). CDR3 sequence reads: CASSETESWLDSPLHF. The DNA of the CDR3 is TGTGCCAGCTCCGAGACAGAGAGTTGGTTAGATTCACCCCTCCACTTT. Based on the CDR3 plus reference TRBV7-9 and TRBJ1-6, the full variable domain is DTGVSQNPRHKITKRGQNVTFRCDPISEHNRLYWYRQTLGQGPEFLTYFQNEAQLEKSRLLSDRFSAERPKGSFSTLEIQRTEQGDSAMYLCASSETESWLDSPLHFGNGTRLTVT.

This clonotype has just a few counts. The chain joins TRBV7-8 to TRBJ1-5; TRBD1 is a possible D gene (5 bases). The CDR3 has 14 amino acids. V was pared by 0 bases and J by 6 bases, with 9 bases between. Per the germline V gene, CDR1 is SGHVS and CDR2 is FQNEAQ. The CDR3 region is CASSLATVGQPQHF. The CDR3 DNA follows: TGTGCCAGCAGCTTAGCGACAGTGGGTCAGCCCCAGCATTTT.

This clonotype has a handful of counts. The chain carries TRBV5-4 and TRBJ2-5; D might be TRBD1 (5 bases). CDR1 and CDR2 from the germline V gene are SGHNT and YYREEE (reference sequence). Trimming took 4 bases from V and 7 from J, leaving 23 bases between them. This CDR3 has 16 residues. The CDR3 protein is CASSDEDNLAGATQYF. The CDR3 nucleotides read TGTGCCAGCAGCGACGAGGACAATTTGGCTGGGGCGACCCAGTACTTC.

The rearrangement uses TRBV20-1 and TRBJ2-5, with D possibly matching TRBD2 (5 bases). The CDR3 extends over 15 amino acids. Trimming shortened V by 0 bases and J by 4 bases, and 15 bases separated the two germline ends. Germline-derived CDR1 and CDR2 are DFQATT and SNEGSKA (reference sequence). The CDR3 DNA sequence: TGCAGTGCTAGAGATGACCCTACGGGAATAGAGACCCAGTACTTC. Encoded protein: CSARDDPTGIETQYF.

This clonotype was seen just once. The chain joins TRBV27 to TRBJ2-3; D unresolved. Looked up from germline, CDR1 is MNHEY and CDR2 is SMNVEV (reference sequence). The CDR3 extends over 14 amino acids. V was shortened by 0 bases and J by 6 bases, with 10 bases between the two germline ends. The CDR3: CASSLSMNADTQYF. The DNA of the CDR3 is TGTGCCAGCAGTTTATCAATGAACGCTGATACGCAGTATTTT.

This clonotype was detected a few times. The CDR3, as DNA: TGTGCCATCAGTGTATCCGGGACAGGGGGCAATCAGCCCCAGCATTTT. It encodes CAISVSGTGGNQPQHF. J is TRBJ1-5 and V is TRBV10-3; 10 bases line up with TRBD1. The CDR3 length is 16 residues. Germline assignment: CDR1 ENHRY and CDR2 SYGVKD. The ends lost 4 bases at V and 2 bases at J; junction bases unmatched: 5.

At least ten counts were recorded for this clonotype. The chain couples TRBV12-3 or TRBV12-4 to TRBJ1-1; D not resolved. The CDR3 spans 15 residues. Trimming took off 5 bases at V and 0 bases at J, with 13 bases between the two ends. CDR3 coding DNA: TGTGCCAGCAGTCTAGATGGGGATATGAACACTGAAGCTTTCTTT. The encoded protein is CASSLDGDMNTEAFF.

This chain links TRBV5-6 with TRBJ2-7, with 8 bases aligning to TRBD1. The V segment lost 5 bases and the J segment 4 bases; nucleotides outside the gene matches: 17. Per germline, CDR1 SGHDT and CDR2 YYEEEE. The CDR3 totals 17 residues. CDR3 nucleotide sequence: TGTGCCAGCAGTCACCTCGGGACAGGCCGGGGCGGTTACGAGCAGTACTTC. Protein sequence: CASSHLGTGRGGYEQYF.

The sample holds many counts of this clonotype. J is TRBJ1-1 and V is TRBV7-2; TRBD1 might be the D (6 bases). V lost 3 bases, J lost 1 base, and 12 bases lay in between. The CDR3 consists of 15 residues. The V gene's germline CDR1 is SGHTA and CDR2 FQGNSA. The CDR3 region is CASSLKQGENTEAFF. CDR3 nucleotide sequence: TGTGCCAGCAGCTTGAAACAGGGTGAGAACACTGAAGCTTTCTTT.

This rearrangement joins TRBV18 to TRBJ2-7, with 9 nucleotides matching TRBD1. Looked up from germline, CDR1 is KGHSH and CDR2 is LQKENI. CDR3 length equals 16 residues. Unmatched junction bases numbered 8, after V lost 3 bases and J lost 2 bases. The CDR3 sequence is CASSPRTGQGTYEQYF. The CDR3 bases are TGTGCCAGCTCACCCCGGACGGGACAGGGAACCTACGAGCAGTACTTC.

This clonotype was seen a handful of times. The V call is TRBV19, the J call TRBJ1-5; 7 bases map to TRBD1. CDR1 is LNHDA, CDR2 SQIVND, per germline (reference sequence). J was trimmed by 6 bases and V by 5 bases; bases with no gene match: 7. This CDR3 is built from 14 residues. This chain's CDR3 is CASSSQGSGQPQHF. The CDR3 DNA is TGTGCCAGTAGTTCACAGGGGTCCGGTCAGCCCCAGCATTTT.

With regard to this clonotype: The junction does not match germline at one end; this may be a read error. CDR3 in DNA: TGTGCTAGCAGCACTCATACGGGACGCGAAGGAACCCAGTACTTC. It specifies CASSTHTGREGTQYF. The gene calls are TRBV7-6 and TRBJ2-5; D could derive from TRBD1 or TRBD2 (5 bases each). The CDR3 has 15 residues. From germline, CDR1 is SGHVS and CDR2 FNYEAQ.

There are a few counts of this clonotype. This rearrangement joins TRBV20-1 to TRBJ1-4, with no clear D. Trimming removed 3 bases at V and 0 bases at J, with 14 bases between. There are 16 residues in the CDR3. Germline lookup yields CDR1 DFQATT and CDR2 SNEGSKA (reference sequence). DNA for the CDR3: TGCAGTGCTAGCCCGGCGGATTATGCAACTAATGAAAAACTGTTTTTT. Translation gives CSASPADYATNEKLFF.

This clonotype was found many times. The rearrangement links TRBV12-3 or TRBV12-4 to TRBJ1-5, with D possibly TRBD1 on 5 matching bases. Trimming pared 1 base from V and 3 bases from J, leaving 13 bases between. The CDR3 extends over 16 amino acids. This chain's CDR3 is CASSLGGRYNNQPQHF. CDR3 nucleotide sequence: TGTGCCAGCAGTTTAGGGGGACGGTACAACAATCAGCCCCAGCATTTT.

The rearrangement links TRBV6-2 or TRBV6-3 to TRBJ2-4; D remains unclear. The V gene's germline CDR1 is MNHEY and CDR2 SVGEGT. There are 11 residues in the CDR3. Trimming took 6 bases from V and 10 from J, leaving 10 bases between them. Here the CDR3 DNA reads TGTGCCAGCAGGACTGCTAGGATTCAGTACTTC. Translation gives CASRTARIQYF.

This clonotype was observed a few times. V and J are TRBV12-3 or TRBV12-4 and TRBJ1-4; D not resolved. The CDR3 runs 17 residues. Trimming took off 3 bases at V and 2 bases at J, with 16 bases between the two ends. The CDR3 sequence: CASSFFTGIGTNEKLFF. The CDR3 nucleotides are TGTGCCAGCAGTTTTTTCACTGGTATTGGGACTAATGAAAAACTGTTTTTT.

This clonotype occurred many times. In nucleotides, the CDR3 is TGTGCCAGCAGTTCCGGGAAACCTTATCCCCTCCACTTT. It encodes CASSSGKPYPLHF. This rearrangement joins TRBV12-3 or TRBV12-4 to TRBJ1-6; D is ambiguous. V shed 4 bases and J shed 13 bases, with 14 bases lying between them. CDR3 size: 13 residues.

The chain has TRBV2 and TRBJ1-1; D ambiguous. There are 14 residues in the CDR3. CDR1 and CDR2 from the germline V gene are SNHLY and FYNNEI. Trimming left V 7 bases short and J 7 bases short, with 19 bases between. The CDR3 nucleotides read TGTGCCAGCACCTCGGGAGCCTTCGTGGTTGAAGCTTTCTTT. It translates to CASTSGAFVVEAFF. Full variable domain (rest looked up from reference TRBV2 and TRBJ1-1): EPEVTQTPSHQVTQMGQEVILRCVPISNHLYFYWYRQILGQKVEFLVSFYNNEISEKSEIFDDQFSVERPDGSNFTLKIRSTKLEDSAMYFCASTSGAFVVEAFFGQGTRLTVV.

The table lists this clonotype with a few counts. CDR3 sequence: CASSLLQGPYNSPLHF. In nucleotides, the CDR3 is TGTGCCAGTAGTCTCCTACAAGGACCCTATAATTCACCCCTCCACTTT. The chain uses TRBV19 and TRBJ1-6; D is uncertain. Germline V gene sequence: CDR1 LNHDA, CDR2 SQIVND (reference sequence). The CDR3 covers 16 residues. The V and J ends lost 5 bases and 2 bases respectively, with 13 bases between them. The whole variable domain, filled in from reference TRBV19 and TRBJ1-6, reads DGGITQSPKYLFRKEGQNVTLSCEQNLNHDAMYWYRQDPGQGLRLIYYSQIVNDFQKGDIAEGYSVSREKKESFPLTVTSAQKNPTAFYLCASSLLQGPYNSPLHFGNGTRLTVT.

The chain links TRBV11-2 to TRBJ2-7, with 7 positions matching TRBD2. J lost 0 bases, V lost 5 bases, and 7 bases had no gene match. CDR1 is SGHAT, CDR2 FQNNGV, per germline. The CDR3 totals 15 residues. DNA for the CDR3: TGTGCCAGCAGCCTCCGGGACTACCCCTCCTACGAGCAGTACGTC. Its protein is CASSLRDYPSYEQYV.

This clonotype was seen repeatedly, ten times or more. The chain combines TRBV10-3 with TRBJ2-6, with 11 bases lining up with TRBD1. This CDR3 has 17 amino acids. Germline-derived CDR1 and CDR2 are ENHRY and SYGVKD. V was clipped by 7 bases and J by 1 base; unmatched bases: 6. The CDR3 loop is CAIKTGTGGSGANVLTF. Here the CDR3 DNA reads TGTGCCATCAAAACCGGGACAGGGGGATCTGGGGCCAACGTCCTGACTTTC.

This clonotype was seen repeatedly, ten times or more. The J gene is TRBJ2-7, the V gene TRBV6-5; D is unclear. CDR1 and CDR2 (germline): MNHEY, SVGAGI. Trimming pared 1 base from V and 7 bases from J, leaving 8 bases between. The CDR3 covers 12 residues. The CDR3, as DNA: TGTGCCAGCAGTTACTGGGCTGGGGAGCAGTACTTC. Protein: CASSYWAGEQYF.

The CDR3 bases are TGCAGTGCTAGAGAAGGCGGGGGGACCTACGAGCAGTACTTC. Its translation is CSAREGGGTYEQYF. This chain uses TRBV20-1 with TRBJ2-7, with 8 bases that match TRBD2. Per the germline V gene, CDR1 is DFQATT and CDR2 is SNEGSKA (reference sequence). CDR3 size: 14 residues. The J segment lost 2 bases and the V segment lost 0 bases, leaving 3 bases of the junction unmatched.